This T cell receptor (beta chain) was documented in a study of T-cell memory formation after mild COVID-19. This clonotype was counted only a few times. The antigen remains undetermined. A single record per CDR3 protein comes from TCRdb applying MiXCR to the 5' RACE reads. Among a few hundred thousand distinct CDR3 sequences listed, roughly 25% were seen once. CDR1 and CDR2 (germline): LGHDT, YNNKEL (reference sequence). The length of the CDR3 is 16 residues. Trimming left V 4 bases short and J 5 bases short, with 20 bases between. Findings and caveats of the study: Later expanders leaned toward CD4+, whereas clones contracting from day 15 to 85 were balanced CD4/CD8.

Material: PBMCs or a T cell subset sorted from them (not recorded which). This sequence joins TRBV3-1 and TRBJ1-1, with D uncertain. This clonotype was sampled from an adult woman who had mild COVID-19 (a few samples of this study predate the infection). Cell type and time point are not known. The CDR3 is CASSPFLPASGTEAFF. The CDR3 nucleotides are TGTGCCAGCAGCCCTTTCCTACCCGCCTCTGGGACTGAAGCTTTCTTT.